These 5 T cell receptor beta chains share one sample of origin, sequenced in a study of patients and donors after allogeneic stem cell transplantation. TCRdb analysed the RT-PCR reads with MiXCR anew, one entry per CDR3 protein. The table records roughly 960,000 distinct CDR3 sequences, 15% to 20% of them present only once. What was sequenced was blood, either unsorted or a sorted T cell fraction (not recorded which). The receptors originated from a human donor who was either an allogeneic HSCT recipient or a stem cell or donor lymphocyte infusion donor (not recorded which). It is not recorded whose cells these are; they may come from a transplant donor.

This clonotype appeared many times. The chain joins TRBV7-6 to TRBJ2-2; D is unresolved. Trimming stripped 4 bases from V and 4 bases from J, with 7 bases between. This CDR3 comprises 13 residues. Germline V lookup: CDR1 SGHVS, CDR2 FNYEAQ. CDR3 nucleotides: TGTGCCAGCAGCTCCTTTAGCACCGGGGAGCTGTTTTTT. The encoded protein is CASSSFSTGELFF.

CDR3 bases: TGCGCCAGCAGCTCGGGGGGACAGGGTATGGATACGCAGTATTTT. Translating it yields CASSSGGQGMDTQYF. The rearrangement uses TRBV5-1 and TRBJ2-3, with 9 bases lining up with TRBD1. CDR1 is SGHRS, CDR2 YFSETQ, per germline. This CDR3 is 15 amino acids long. Germline trimming cut 3 bases from V and 6 bases from J; bases unmatched to any gene: 8. Using reference TRBV5-1 and TRBJ2-3 for the parts outside the CDR3, the full variable domain is KAGVTQTPRYLIKTRGQQVTLSCSPISGHRSVSWYQQTPGQGLQFLFEYFSETQRNKGNFPGRFSGRQFSNSRSEMNVSTLELGDSALYLCASSSGGQGMDTQYFGPGTRLTVL.

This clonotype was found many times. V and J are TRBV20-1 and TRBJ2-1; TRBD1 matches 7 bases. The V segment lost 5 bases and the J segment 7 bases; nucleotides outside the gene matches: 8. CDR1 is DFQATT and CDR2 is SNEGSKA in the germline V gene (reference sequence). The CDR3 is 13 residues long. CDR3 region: CSALNDRANEQFF. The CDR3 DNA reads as TGCAGTGCTCTAAACGACAGGGCGAATGAGCAGTTCTTC.

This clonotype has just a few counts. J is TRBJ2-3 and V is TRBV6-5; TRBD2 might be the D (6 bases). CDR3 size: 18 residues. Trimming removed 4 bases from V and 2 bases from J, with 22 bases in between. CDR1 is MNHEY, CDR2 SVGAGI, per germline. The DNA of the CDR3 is TGTGCCAGCAGTTCTGGGGGTCTAGCGATCCTGAACACAGATACGCAGTATTTT. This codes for CASSSGGLAILNTDTQYF.

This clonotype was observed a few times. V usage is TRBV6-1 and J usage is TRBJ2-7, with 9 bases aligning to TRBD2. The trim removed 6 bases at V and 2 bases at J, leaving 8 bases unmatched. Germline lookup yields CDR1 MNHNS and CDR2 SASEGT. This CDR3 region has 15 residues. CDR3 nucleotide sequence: TGTGCCAGCAGAACTAGCGGGTTGTCCACCTACGAGCAGTACTTC. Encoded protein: CASRTSGLSTYEQYF.